These 18 T cell receptor beta chains were sequenced from one sample in a study of shared clonotypes between healthy human individuals. Method: immunoSEQ multiplex PCR; TCRdb's copy keeps in-frame clones and lacks some. The sample includes about 2,500,000 clones, 85% to 95% of them seen just once. Source material: naive CD4+ T cells sorted from blood. Subset given: CD45RA+ positively selected. Receptor source: a young man in good health.

The chain uses TRBV6-5 and TRBJ2-3, with a possible D match to TRBD2 (5 bases). V gave up 5 bases and J gave up 0 bases, with 12 bases separating them. The CDR3 covers 15 residues. Per germline, CDR1 MNHEY and CDR2 SVGAGI. CDR3 residues: CASSALRGSTDTQYF. CDR3 DNA sequence: TGTGCCAGCAGTGCACTCCGCGGGAGCACAGATACGCAGTATTTT.

V is TRBV7-2 and J is TRBJ2-5, with D perhaps matching TRBD1 (8 bases). The CDR3 consists of 15 residues. Germline V gives CDR1 SGHTA, CDR2 FQGNSA. The germline V and J ends were trimmed by 5 bases and 4 bases, with 17 bases remaining between them. The DNA for the CDR3 is TGTGCCAGCAGCAGCTACAGGGGGGAGGGAGAGACCCAGTACTTC. Protein product: CASSSYRGEGETQYF.

The genes are TRBV6-1 and TRBJ2-1; 9 bases align to TRBD1. The CDR3 covers 13 residues. With V trimmed by 8 bases and J by 6 bases, 5 bases remained unmatched. Germline V lookup: CDR1 MNHNS, CDR2 SASEGT. This CDR3 reads CASSTGGPNEQFF. The CDR3 DNA reads TGTGCCAGCTCTACAGGGGGCCCCAATGAGCAGTTCTTC.

The genes are TRBV5-5 and TRBJ1-1; 8 nucleotides match TRBD1. The germline V gene encodes CDR1 SGHKS and CDR2 YYEKEE (reference sequence). V gave up 4 bases and J gave up 5 bases; unmatched junction bases: 7. The CDR3 consists of 14 residues. The CDR3 loop reads CASSANTGGTEAFF. CDR3 coding DNA: TGTGCCAGCAGCGCCAATACAGGGGGTACTGAAGCTTTCTTT.

The V call is TRBV6-6, the J call TRBJ2-3, with TRBD1 as a possible D gene (5 bases). This CDR3 has 13 residues. Germline CDR1 MNHNY, CDR2 SVGAGI (reference sequence). V was clipped by 6 bases and J by 8 bases, with 15 bases between them. In nucleotides, the CDR3 is TGTGCCAGCAGGCCCGACAGAGTGGGTACGCAGTATTTT. Its protein is CASRPDRVGTQYF.

The chain has TRBV5-6 and TRBJ1-2; D is unclear. The CDR3 consists of 15 residues. V lost 2 bases, J lost 2 bases, and 13 bases lay in between. From germline, CDR1 is SGHDT and CDR2 YYEEEE. The CDR3 reads CASSFPEAFNYGYTF. DNA for the CDR3: TGTGCCAGCAGCTTTCCTGAGGCTTTCAACTATGGCTACACCTTC.

The V call is TRBV10-1, the J call TRBJ2-2; D possibly corresponds to TRBD1 (5 bases). This CDR3 comprises 12 residues. Trimming cost V 6 bases and J 8 bases, with 10 bases left between them. The germline V gene has CDR1 WNHNN and CDR2 SYGVQD (reference sequence). DNA for the CDR3: TGCGCCAGCAGGTCCCAGGGTGGGGAGCTGTTTTTT. It codes for CASRSQGGELFF.

A word on this clone: Distinct nucleotide sequences in the sample also encode this CDR3. CDR3 in amino acids: CASSPPGPNTEAFF. The CDR3 DNA sequence: TGTGCCAGCTCACCGCCGGGACCGAACACTGAAGCTTTCTTT. This chain joins TRBV18 and TRBJ1-1; D is perhaps TRBD1 (5 bases). The V end was cut by 3 bases, the J end by 1 base, with 9 bases between. Germline V gene data show CDR1 as KGHSH and CDR2 as LQKENI. The CDR3 consists of 14 residues.

This chain connects TRBV10-3 to TRBJ1-3; 8 positions match TRBD1. Trimming at V came to 0 bases and at J to 4 bases, leaving 2 bases not matched to a gene. Germline V CDR1 and CDR2: ENHRY, SYGVKD. The CDR3 covers 15 residues. CDR3 DNA sequence: TGTGCCATCAGTGAGTCCGGGACAGGAGGAAACACCATATATTTT. Encoded protein: CAISESGTGGNTIYF.

J is TRBJ1-1 and V is TRBV5-6; no clear D gene. CDR3 length: 12 residues. Germline V CDR1 and CDR2: SGHDT, YYEEEE. The V and J ends lost 8 bases and 4 bases respectively, with 12 bases between them. The CDR3 sequence: CASYHSPTEAFF. In DNA form, the CDR3 reads TGTGCCAGTTATCACTCTCCCACTGAAGCTTTCTTT.

V is TRBV5-1 and J is TRBJ2-3; 10 nucleotides match TRBD1. The V segment lost 4 bases and the J segment 5 bases; nucleotides outside the gene matches: 4. The CDR3 has 14 amino acids. Per germline, CDR1 SGHRS and CDR2 YFSETQ. The CDR3 loop is CASSVDRGQDTQYF. DNA for the CDR3: TGCGCCAGCAGCGTCGACAGGGGGCAAGATACGCAGTATTTT.

The chain recombines TRBV6-1 with TRBJ1-6, with 7 bases aligning to TRBD1. Germline loops: CDR1 MNHNS, CDR2 SASEGT. The CDR3 has 12 amino acids. Trimming removed 11 bases from V and 9 bases from J; junction bases left unmatched: 7. DNA for the CDR3: TGTGCCGGCCAGGGGGTAGGTTCACCCCTCCACTTT. Protein: CAGQGVGSPLHF.

As to this clone: At the DNA level, this CDR3 is encoded by other sequences in the same sample as well. This rearrangement joins TRBV10-3 to TRBJ2-2; 7 bases match TRBD1. The CDR3 is 14 residues long. The germline V gene encodes CDR1 ENHRY and CDR2 SYGVKD. With 4 bases clipped from V and 3 bases from J, the junction kept 2 bases outside the gene matches. For the CDR3, the DNA is TGTGCCATCAGTGTTGACAGGGACACCGGGGAGCTGTTTTTT. It codes for CAISVDRDTGELFF.

The CDR3 reads CASSADVSSYNEQFF. The CDR3 nucleotides read TGTGCCAGCAGTGCGGACGTGAGCTCCTACAATGAGCAGTTCTTC. The V gene is TRBV2, the J gene TRBJ2-1; D call uncertain. The germline CDR1 and CDR2 sequences are SNHLY and FYNNEI. The CDR3 length is 15 residues. V lost 4 bases to trimming and J lost 0 bases, with 10 bases between them. The full variable domain, its missing parts supplied by reference TRBV2 and TRBJ2-1, is EPEVTQTPSHQVTQMGQEVILRCVPISNHLYFYWYRQILGQKVEFLVSFYNNEISEKSEIFDDQFSVERPDGSNFTLKIRSTKLEDSAMYFCASSADVSSYNEQFFGPGTRLTVL.

V is TRBV9 and J is TRBJ2-1; 9 positions agree with TRBD2. Unmatched junction bases numbered 5, after V lost 4 bases and J lost 3 bases. Germline CDR1 is SGDLS and CDR2 is YYNGEE. The CDR3 runs 15 residues. The CDR3 spells CASSTTAGGYNEQFF. CDR3 nucleotide sequence: TGTGCCAGCAGCACAACAGCGGGGGGCTACAATGAGCAGTTCTTC.

This clone showed up just once. The chain links TRBV19 to TRBJ2-7; possible D gene TRBD2, 6 bases. Germline CDR1 reads LNHDA; CDR2 reads SQIVND (reference sequence). This CDR3 contains 14 residues. With 3 bases removed from V and 3 bases from J, the gap between germline ends came to 12 bases. The CDR3 DNA reads TGTGCCAGTAGTATCGGGAGCAGGGTCTACGAGCAGTACTTC. Translation: CASSIGSRVYEQYF.

The rearrangement joins TRBV30 to TRBJ2-7, with D possibly TRBD2 on 5 matching bases. CDR1 is GTSNPN and CDR2 is SVGIG in the germline V gene (reference sequence). CDR3 length equals 14 residues. Trimming pared 1 base from V and 0 bases from J, leaving 10 bases between. The CDR3 DNA sequence: TGTGCCTGGAGTGACGGGATAGTCTCCTACGAGCAGTACTTC. As protein: CAWSDGIVSYEQYF.

The CDR3 DNA reads TGTGCCATCAGTTCTCCCGGGACAGCGTACGAGCAGTACTTC. Translated, it gives CAISSPGTAYEQYF. The rearrangement joins TRBV10-3 to TRBJ2-7; 7 nucleotides line up with TRBD1. Germline V lookup: CDR1 ENHRY, CDR2 SYGVKD. The V and J ends lost 5 bases and 4 bases, in that order; junction bases with no gene match: 8. This CDR3 contains 14 residues.